This T cell receptor beta chain came from a study of CD8 T cells in Susac syndrome. CDR3 size: 14 residues. CDR1 and CDR2 (germline): MDHEN, SYDVKM. Trimming took 6 bases from V and 1 from J; bases not matched to a gene: 3. Random hexamers were used to reverse transcribe an amount of about 0.45 to 1 ug RNA. TCRdb processed the immunoSEQ multiplex PCR reads anew with MiXCR; each CDR3 protein has one entry. The table lists about 300,000 distinct CDR3 sequences, roughly 85% of them singletons. TCR beta sequences were obtained from blood CD8+ and CD4+ T cells. FACS was used to enrich TEMRA cells, whereas the CD8+ and CD4+ T cells were obtained by negative isolation. This clonotype was recorded a few times.

J is TRBJ2-3 and V is TRBV28; 8 bases align to TRBD2. The TCR sequence derives from a human donor with multiple sclerosis. The sequenced sample was CD8+ T cells from PBMCs. This CDR3 reads CASSLTSGTDTQYF. CDR3 nucleotides: TGTGCCAGCAGCCTGACTAGCGGCACAGATACGCAGTATTTT.